The 17 T cell receptor beta chains below come from one sample, sequenced in a study of shared clonotypes between healthy human individuals. Assay used: immunoSEQ multiplex PCR; TCRdb lists only in-frame clones, some missing. The sample has about 1.1 million clones, about 80% seen once. Sequencing was carried out using memory CD4+ T cells from PBMCs. Subset defined: CD45RA-negative fraction. These TCRs come from a man younger than 30 in good health. Some clones in this sample may be carry-over from other donors' samples.

A remark on this clone: Just one base apart from a much larger clone, this may be a read error. The rearrangement links TRBV11-1 to TRBJ2-2; unclear D gene. Trimming removed 2 bases at V and 5 bases at J, with 6 bases between. Germline V gene data show CDR1 as SGHAT and CDR2 as FQDESV (reference sequence). This CDR3 region has 13 residues. The CDR3 loop reads CASSLRWTGELFF. CDR3 nucleotides: TGTGCCAGCAGCTTAAGGTGGACCGGGGAGCTGTTTTTT.

This clone was seen repeatedly, ten times or more. This sample includes further DNA sequences coding for the same CDR3. The rearrangement uses TRBV27 and TRBJ1-1, with TRBD1 matching 9 bases. In germline, CDR1 is MNHEY, CDR2 SMNVEV (reference sequence). V shed 4 bases and J 1 base; nucleotides not matched to a gene: 7. The CDR3 totals 16 residues. DNA of the CDR3: TGTGCCAGCAGTTCCCCCTACAGGGGGCAGAACACTGAAGCTTTCTTT. Amino acids: CASSSPYRGQNTEAFF.

This clone was seen a single time. V is TRBV15 and J is TRBJ1-5; D might be TRBD1 (6 bases). V lost 1 base, J lost 2 bases, and 24 bases lay in between. This CDR3 comprises 20 residues. Germline V lookup: CDR1 LNHNV, CDR2 YYDKDF (reference sequence). The CDR3 coding sequence is TGTGCCACCAGCAGAGCGGGGGCAGCGGGACAATTGAGGGGCAATCAGCCCCAGCATTTT. This gives the protein CATSRAGAAGQLRGNQPQHF. Complete variable domain (other parts from reference TRBV15 and TRBJ1-5): DAMVIQNPRYQVTQFGKPVTLSCSQTLNHNVMYWYQQKSSQAPKLLFHYYDKDFNNEADTPDNFQSRRPNTSFCFLDIRSPGLGDTAMYLCATSRAGAAGQLRGNQPQHFGDGTRLSIL.

The V and J genes are TRBV5-1 and TRBJ2-7; D call uncertain. CDR1 is SGHRS, CDR2 YFSETQ, per germline. With 0 bases removed from V and 5 bases from J, the gap between germline ends came to 12 bases. The CDR3 length is 14 residues. CDR3 sequence: CASSLDSRTDEQYF. The CDR3 coding sequence is TGCGCCAGCAGCTTGGACTCACGCACCGACGAGCAGTACTTC.

V is TRBV5-6 and J is TRBJ1-3; D ambiguous. The CDR3 totals 12 residues. Germline V gene sequence: CDR1 SGHDT, CDR2 YYEEEE. Trimming stripped 0 bases from V and 8 bases from J, with 6 bases between. The CDR3 region is CASSLDVDTIYF. The CDR3, as DNA: TGTGCCAGCAGCTTGGACGTGGACACCATATATTTT.

The genes are TRBV11-2 and TRBJ2-5; D not resolved. This CDR3 is built from 17 residues. The germline V and J ends were trimmed by 0 bases and 4 bases, with 18 bases remaining between them. CDR1 and CDR2 from the germline V gene are SGHAT and FQNNGV. CDR3 DNA: TGTGCCAGCAGCTTAGAATGGGTCTTCCCAGGTCGAGAGACCCAGTACTTC. Protein sequence: CASSLEWVFPGRETQYF.

The rearrangement links TRBV27 to TRBJ1-2, with a weak D call TRBD1 (5 bases). The CDR3 extends over 19 amino acids. Germline CDR1 reads MNHEY; CDR2 reads SMNVEV (reference sequence). The V and J ends lost 3 bases and 2 bases respectively, with 25 bases between them. This chain's CDR3 is CASSFMTPGAGLSNYGYTF. DNA of the CDR3: TGTGCCAGCAGTTTTATGACCCCAGGAGCGGGGCTTTCAAACTATGGCTACACCTTC.

The chain carries TRBV5-4 and TRBJ2-7; 7 positions agree with TRBD2. Looked up from germline, CDR1 is SGHNT and CDR2 is YYREEE (reference sequence). With 4 bases clipped from V and 7 bases from J, the junction kept 14 bases outside the gene matches. The CDR3 length is 15 residues. The CDR3 nucleotides read TGTGCCAGCAGCCTCCCTGGGAGGGTCGGGGGAGAGCAGTACTTC. This encodes CASSLPGRVGGEQYF.

In nucleotides, the CDR3 is TGCGCCAGCAGCCAAAGGGTCGGGGAGCGGGGCAGCACAGATACGCAGTATTTT. Translating it yields CASSQRVGERGSTDTQYF. The rearrangement links TRBV4-1 to TRBJ2-3; 7 bases are a match to TRBD2. Germline V gene sequence: CDR1 MGHRA, CDR2 YSYEKL. The CDR3 contains 18 residues. With V trimmed by 2 bases and J by 0 bases, 11 bases remained unmatched.

The V call is TRBV5-6, the J call TRBJ2-7; 8 bases are shared with TRBD1. The germline CDR1 and CDR2 sequences are SGHDT and YYEEEE. Unmatched junction bases numbered 5, after V lost 3 bases and J lost 6 bases. The CDR3 totals 13 residues. The CDR3 region has the DNA TGTGCCAGCAGCTGGGACAGGACCACCGAGCAGTACTTC. Its translation is CASSWDRTTEQYF.

The rearrangement joins TRBV11-2 to TRBJ2-7, with 8 bases matching TRBD1. This CDR3 contains 15 residues. After removal of 4 bases from V and 2 bases from J, the junction contained 7 bases not matched to a gene. Germline CDR1 reads SGHAT; CDR2 reads FQNNGV. CDR3 sequence (DNA): TGTGCCAGCAGCTCCACCAGGGGGCCAACCTACGAGCAGTACTTC. It encodes CASSSTRGPTYEQYF. Based on the CDR3 plus reference TRBV11-2 and TRBJ2-7, the full variable domain is EAGVAQSPRYKIIEKRQSVAFWCNPISGHATLYWYQQILGQGPKLLIQFQNNGVVDDSQLPKDRFSAERLKGVDSTLKIQPAKLEDSAVYLCASSSTRGPTYEQYFGPGTRLTVT.

The V and J genes are TRBV7-2 and TRBJ2-7; D is uncertain. CDR3 length: 14 amino acids. Trimming left V 4 bases short and J 4 bases short, with 14 bases between. The germline V gene has CDR1 SGHTA and CDR2 FQGNSA. The DNA for the CDR3 is TGTGCCAGCAGCTCATATGTTGTAGGTTACGAGCAGTACTTC. Translated, it gives CASSSYVVGYEQYF. The full variable domain, with the rest looked up from reference TRBV7-2 and TRBJ2-7, is GAGVSQSPSNKVTEKGKDVELRCDPISGHTALYWYRQSLGQGLEFLIYFQGNSAPDKSGLPSDRFSAERTGGSVSTLTIQRTQQEDSAVYLCASSSYVVGYEQYFGPGTRLTVT.

This clone has only a few counts. The genes are TRBV4-1 and TRBJ2-3; D may correspond to TRBD1 or TRBD2 (6 bases each). CDR1 and CDR2 from the germline V gene are MGHRA and YSYEKL. This CDR3 region has 19 residues. Deletions cut 1 base from V and 0 bases from J, with 20 bases between. The CDR3 region has the DNA TGCGCCAGCAGCCAAGTAATGCCCCGGTGGGGGGCTAGCACAGATACGCAGTATTTT. This sequence encodes CASSQVMPRWGASTDTQYF.

The chain joins TRBV28 to TRBJ1-3; D is unclear. With 5 bases removed from V and 1 base from J, the gap between germline ends came to 15 bases. This CDR3 has 16 residues. CDR1 MDHEN and CDR2 SYDVKM come from the germline V gene. The CDR3 region has the DNA TGTGCCAGCAGTCCGGCTCGTAGGAAATCTGGAAACACCATATATTTT. Translation: CASSPARRKSGNTIYF.

Written as DNA, the CDR3 is TGTGCCAGCAGTCCCCGCGGTGCGAACACCGGGGAGCTGTTTTTT. As protein: CASSPRGANTGELFF. The chain recombines TRBV25-1 with TRBJ2-2; no reliable D call. Germline loops: CDR1 MGHDK, CDR2 SYGVNS. Trimming removed 5 bases from V and 0 bases from J, with 10 bases in between. The CDR3 has 15 residues. Using reference TRBV25-1 and TRBJ2-2 for the parts outside the CDR3, the full variable domain is EADIYQTPRYLVIGTGKKITLECSQTMGHDKMYWYQQDPGMELHLIHYSYGVNSTEKGDLSSESTVSRIRTEHFPLTLESARPSHTSQYLCASSPRGANTGELFFGEGSRLTVL.

V is TRBV6-5 and J is TRBJ1-5; no definite D call. Per the germline V gene, CDR1 is MNHEY and CDR2 is SVGAGI. V was cut by 8 bases and J by 1 base, with 9 bases left in between. The CDR3 extends over 13 amino acids. For the CDR3, the DNA is TGTGCCAGCGCTGTAGGGAGCAATCAGCCCCAGCATTTT. Amino acids: CASAVGSNQPQHF.

V and J are TRBV2 and TRBJ2-3; 7 nucleotides align to TRBD2. The CDR3 is made up of 15 amino acids. CDR1 is SNHLY and CDR2 is FYNNEI in the germline V gene. After removal of 6 bases from V and 5 bases from J, the junction contained 11 bases not matched to a gene. This chain's CDR3 is CASRGREGLGDTQYF. The CDR3 DNA reads as TGTGCCAGCAGGGGAAGGGAGGGCCTGGGAGATACGCAGTATTTT.